This T cell receptor (beta chain) was sequenced in a study of T-cell reconstitution after alpha-beta-depleted transplantation in children. Preparation of the TCRbeta library used unique molecular identifiers. One entry per CDR3 protein, called by TCRdb with MiXCR from the PCR reads. The sample consists of over 550,000 distinct CDR3 sequences, about 10% of them appearing once. The CDR3 length is 15 residues. The V gene's germline CDR1 is MDHEN and CDR2 SYDVKM. The V end was cut by 7 bases, the J end by 2 bases, with 15 bases between. The V gene is TRBV28, the J gene TRBJ2-4; D is undetermined. The TCR originated in a human donor who donated a stem cell graft to a child with acute myeloid leukemia. This sample comprised PBMCs from the stem cell graft donor, obtained from the stem cell graft. CDR3 in amino acids: CASTKRLPTKNIQYF. The CDR3 bases are TGTGCCAGCACAAAACGGCTTCCCACCAAAAACATTCAGTACTTC.